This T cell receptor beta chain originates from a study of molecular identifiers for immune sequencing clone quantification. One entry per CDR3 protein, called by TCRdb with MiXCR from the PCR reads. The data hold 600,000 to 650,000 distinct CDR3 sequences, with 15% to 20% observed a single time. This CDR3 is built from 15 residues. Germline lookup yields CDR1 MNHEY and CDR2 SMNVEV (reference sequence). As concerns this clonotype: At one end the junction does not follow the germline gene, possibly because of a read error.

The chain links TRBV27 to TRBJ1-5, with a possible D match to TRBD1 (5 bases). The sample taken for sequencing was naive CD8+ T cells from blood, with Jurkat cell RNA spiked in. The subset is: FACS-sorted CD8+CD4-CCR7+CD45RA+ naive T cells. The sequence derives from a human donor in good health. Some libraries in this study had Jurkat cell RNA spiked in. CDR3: CASSYSGGTGQPQHF. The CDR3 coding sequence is TGTGCCAGCAGTTACAGTGGAGGGACCGGCCAGCCCCAGCACTTT.